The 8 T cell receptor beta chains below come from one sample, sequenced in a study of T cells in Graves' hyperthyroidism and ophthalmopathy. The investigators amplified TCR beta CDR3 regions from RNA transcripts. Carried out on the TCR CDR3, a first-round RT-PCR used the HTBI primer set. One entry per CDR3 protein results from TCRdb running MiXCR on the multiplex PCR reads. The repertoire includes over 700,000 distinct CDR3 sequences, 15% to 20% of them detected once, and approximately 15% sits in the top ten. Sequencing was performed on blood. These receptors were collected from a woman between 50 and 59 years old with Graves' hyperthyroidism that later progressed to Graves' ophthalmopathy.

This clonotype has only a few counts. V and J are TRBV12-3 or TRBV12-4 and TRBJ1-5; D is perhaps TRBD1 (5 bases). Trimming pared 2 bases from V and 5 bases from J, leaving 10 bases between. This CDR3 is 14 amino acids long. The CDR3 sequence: CASSLQGMYQPQHF. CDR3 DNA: TGTGCCAGCAGTTTACAGGGAATGTATCAGCCCCAGCATTTT.

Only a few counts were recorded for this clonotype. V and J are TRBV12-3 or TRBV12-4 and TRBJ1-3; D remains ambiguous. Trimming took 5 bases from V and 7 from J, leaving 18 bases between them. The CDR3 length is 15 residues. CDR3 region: CASSRLEATGNTIYF. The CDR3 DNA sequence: TGTGCCAGCAGTCGCCTAGAGGCGACCGGGAACACCATATATTTT.

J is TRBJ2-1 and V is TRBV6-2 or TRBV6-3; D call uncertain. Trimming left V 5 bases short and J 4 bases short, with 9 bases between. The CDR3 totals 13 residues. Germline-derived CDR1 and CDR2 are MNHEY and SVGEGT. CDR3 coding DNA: TGTGCCAGCAGTGCGACAAGTTACAATGAGCAGTTCTTC. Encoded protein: CASSATSYNEQFF.

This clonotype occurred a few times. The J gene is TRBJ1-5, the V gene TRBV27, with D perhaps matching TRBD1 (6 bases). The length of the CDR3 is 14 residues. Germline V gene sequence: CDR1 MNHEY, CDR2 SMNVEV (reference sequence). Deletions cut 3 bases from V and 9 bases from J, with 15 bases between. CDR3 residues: CASSFGGAGRPQHF. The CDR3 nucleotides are TGTGCCAGCAGTTTTGGGGGGGCTGGTCGGCCCCAGCATTTT.

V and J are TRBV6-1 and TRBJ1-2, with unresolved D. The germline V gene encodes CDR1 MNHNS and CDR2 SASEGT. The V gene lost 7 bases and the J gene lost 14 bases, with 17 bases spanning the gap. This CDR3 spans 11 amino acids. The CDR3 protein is CASMVAGPQTF. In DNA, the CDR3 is TGTGCCAGCATGGTAGCCGGCCCGCAAACCTTC.

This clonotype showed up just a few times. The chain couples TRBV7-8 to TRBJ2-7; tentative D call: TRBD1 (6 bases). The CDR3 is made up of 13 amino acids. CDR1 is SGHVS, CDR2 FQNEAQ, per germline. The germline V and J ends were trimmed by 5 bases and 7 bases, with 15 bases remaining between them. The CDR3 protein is CASSPPDRIEQYF. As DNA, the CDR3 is TGTGCCAGCAGCCCCCCGGACAGAATAGAGCAGTACTTC.

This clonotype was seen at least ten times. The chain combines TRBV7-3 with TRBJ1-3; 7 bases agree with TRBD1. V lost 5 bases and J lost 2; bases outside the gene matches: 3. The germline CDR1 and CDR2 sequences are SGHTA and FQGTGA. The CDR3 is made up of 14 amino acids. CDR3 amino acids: CASSPTGTGNTIYF. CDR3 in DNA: TGTGCCAGCAGCCCGACAGGGACTGGAAACACCATATATTTT.

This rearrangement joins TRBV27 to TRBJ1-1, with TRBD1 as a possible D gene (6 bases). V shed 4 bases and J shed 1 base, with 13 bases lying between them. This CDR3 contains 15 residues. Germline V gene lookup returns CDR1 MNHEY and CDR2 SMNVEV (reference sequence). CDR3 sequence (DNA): TGTGCCAGCAGTTCTAAGGGACATGCGAACACTGAAGCTTTCTTT. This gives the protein CASSSKGHANTEAFF.